One TCR beta chain is described in this entry. Its antigen remains unknown. The assay was immunoSEQ multiplex PCR, and TCRdb's table has in-frame clones only and misses some. The sample consists of roughly 1,800,000 clones, roughly 94% of them appearing once. The source of the sample is a study of shared clonotypes between healthy human individuals. Findings of the study overall: Non-shared clonotypes had lower generation probabilities than those shared by all four donors. Naive subsets generally had larger estimated richness than memory subsets. Sharing across four donors was highest in naive CD4 (roughly 5%) and lowest in memory CD8 (about 0.4%). An expected dependence of interdonor clonotype sharing on sequencing depth was noted.

Terminally differentiated effector memory CD45RA+ cells were excluded from the naive CD8 cells, which were CD45RO-negative and positively selected for CCR7. CDR3 length equals 16 residues. V was shortened by 0 bases and J by 5 bases, with 17 bases between the two germline ends. Germline lookup yields CDR1 SGHDT and CDR2 YYEEEE. The rearrangement links TRBV5-6 to TRBJ2-5; D might be TRBD1 (6 bases). The specimen was naive CD8+ T cells sorted from blood. The TCR originated in a man between 18 and 35 years old in good health. The CDR3 loop reads CASSLDPGQSIETQYF. The CDR3 nucleotides read TGTGCCAGCAGCTTGGATCCTGGACAGAGTATCGAGACCCAGTACTTC.